This T cell receptor beta chain was identified during a study of monozygotic twins with inflammatory bowel disease. After skipping T cell sorting, the authors isolated total RNA from whole blood. The CDR3 spans 16 residues. Looked up from germline, CDR1 is SGHTA and CDR2 is FQGNSA. Template switching was used to attach UMIs, which incorporated a 6-nucleotide sample barcode. After re-calling the 5' RACE reads, TCRdb lists one entry per CDR3 protein, DNA absent. The sample totals some 100,000 distinct CDR3 sequences. J is TRBJ1-1 and V is TRBV7-2; TCRdb returns TRBD1, unconfirmable since there is no DNA. Sequencing was done on a sample of blood. The sequence was obtained from a human donor with ulcerative colitis or Crohn's disease, or a healthy co-twin of an affected twin (not recorded which). The CDR3 loop reads CASSSPTGTGSGEAFF. Full variable domain (remainder filled in from reference TRBV7-2 and TRBJ1-1): GAGVSQSPSNKVTEKGKDVELRCDPISGHTALYWYRQSLGQGLEFLIYFQGNSAPDKSGLPSDRFSAERTGGSVSTLTIQRTQQEDSAVYLCASSSPTGTGSGEAFFGQGTRLTVV.